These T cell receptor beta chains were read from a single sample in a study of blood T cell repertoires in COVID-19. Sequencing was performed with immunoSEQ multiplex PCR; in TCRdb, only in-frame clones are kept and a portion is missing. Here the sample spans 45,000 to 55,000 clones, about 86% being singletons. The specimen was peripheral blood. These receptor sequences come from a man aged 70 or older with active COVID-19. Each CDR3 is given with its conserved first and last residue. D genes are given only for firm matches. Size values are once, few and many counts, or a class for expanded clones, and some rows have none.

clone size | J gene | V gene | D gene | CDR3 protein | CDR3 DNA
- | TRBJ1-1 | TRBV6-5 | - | CASSSQYEAFF | TGTGCCAGCAGTTCCCAGTACGAAGCTTTCTTT
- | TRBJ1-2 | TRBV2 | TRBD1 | CASREPQGQGNYGYTF | TGTGCCAGCAGGGAACCACAGGGACAGGGAAACTATGGCTACACCTTC
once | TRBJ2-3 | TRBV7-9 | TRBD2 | CASSSTSGGHTDTQYF | TGTGCCAGCAGCTCGACTAGCGGGGGGCACACAGATACGCAGTATTTT
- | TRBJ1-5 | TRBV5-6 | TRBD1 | CASSWSQGVYSNQPQHF | TGTGCCAGCAGCTGGTCCCAGGGGGTGTATAGCAATCAGCCCCAGCATTTT
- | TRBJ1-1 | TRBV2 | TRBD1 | CASSTGGTEAFF | TGTGCCAGCAGTACAGGGGGCACTGAAGCTTTCTTT
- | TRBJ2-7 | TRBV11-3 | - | CASSSPGDGGYEQYF | TGTGCCAGCAGCTCGCCGGGGGACGGGGGTTACGAGCAGTACTTC
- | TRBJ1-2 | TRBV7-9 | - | CASNPDGGSNYGYTF | TGTGCCAGCAACCCGGACGGGGGTTCAAACTATGGCTACACCTTC
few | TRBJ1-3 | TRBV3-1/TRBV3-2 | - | CASSPVVLGPSGNTIYF | TGTGCCAGCAGCCCCGTGGTTTTGGGCCCCTCTGGAAACACCATATATTTT
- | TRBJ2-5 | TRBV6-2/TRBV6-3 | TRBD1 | CASSYTGGPQETQYF | TGTGCCAGCAGTTATACAGGGGGCCCCCAAGAGACCCAGTACTTC
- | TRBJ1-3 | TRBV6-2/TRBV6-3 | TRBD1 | CASSYSGQVRSGNTIYF | TGTGCCAGCAGTTACTCGGGACAGGTCCGTTCTGGAAACACCATATATTTT
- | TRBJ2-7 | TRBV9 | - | CASSVGQAAVGQYF | TGTGCCAGCAGCGTAGGGCAAGCGGCTGTTGGGCAGTACTTC
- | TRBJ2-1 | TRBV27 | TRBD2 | CASRRAGGAGNEQFF | TGTGCCAGCAGGAGGGCGGGGGGGGCAGGGAATGAGCAGTTCTTC
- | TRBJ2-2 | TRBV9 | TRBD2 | CASSFGTSGVTGELFF | TGTGCCAGCAGCTTCGGGACTAGCGGGGTAACCGGGGAGCTGTTTTTT
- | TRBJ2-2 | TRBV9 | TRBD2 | CASSVASGGELFF | TGTGCCAGCAGCGTCGCTAGCGGCGGGGAGCTGTTTTTT
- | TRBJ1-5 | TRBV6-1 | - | CASSEVANQPQHF | TGTGCCAGCAGTGAAGTGGCAAATCAGCCCCAGCATTTT
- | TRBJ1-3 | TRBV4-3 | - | CASSQDLGGGNTIYF | TGCGCCAGCAGCCAAGATTTGGGCGGGGGAAACACCATATATTTT
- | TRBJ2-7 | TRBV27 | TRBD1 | CASSNPTGRSSYEQYF | TGTGCCAGCAGTAACCCGACAGGGCGCAGCTCCTACGAGCAGTACTTC
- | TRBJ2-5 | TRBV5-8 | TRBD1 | CASRLTGGGWKTQYF | TGTGCCAGCAGACTGACAGGGGGCGGATGGAAGACCCAGTACTTC
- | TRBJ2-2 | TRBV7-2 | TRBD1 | CASSLRGTGGNPGELFF | TGTGCCAGCAGCTTACGGGGGACAGGGGGCAATCCCGGGGAGCTGTTTTTT
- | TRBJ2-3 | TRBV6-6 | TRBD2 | CASSALAGGIDTQYF | TGTGCCAGCAGTGCGCTAGCGGGGGGGATAGATACGCAGTATTTT
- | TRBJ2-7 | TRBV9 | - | CASSVGGGAYEQYF | TGTGCCAGCAGCGTAGGAGGGGGGGCCTACGAGCAGTACTTC
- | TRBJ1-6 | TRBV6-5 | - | CASSRGNSPLHF | TGTGCCAGCAGCCGAGGAAATTCACCCCTCCACTTT
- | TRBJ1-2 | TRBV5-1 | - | CASSLDFSGRGAWTF | TGCGCCAGCAGCTTGGATTTCTCGGGGCGGGGGGCTTGGACCTTC
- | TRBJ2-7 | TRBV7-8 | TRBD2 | CASSQGLQRGGASYEQYF | TGTGCCAGCAGCCAGGGGCTCCAGCGCGGGGGGGCCTCCTACGAGCAGTACTTC
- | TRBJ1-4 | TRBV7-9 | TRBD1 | CASSSGQGNEKLFF | TGTGCCAGCAGCTCGGGACAGGGTAATGAAAAACTGTTTTTT
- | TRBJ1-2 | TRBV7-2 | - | CASSFGGGNYGYTF | TGTGCCAGCAGTTTTGGCGGGGGGAACTATGGCTACACCTTC
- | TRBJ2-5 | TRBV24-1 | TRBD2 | CATGGDSPAQYF | TGTGCCACCGGGGGGGACTCCCCCGCCCAGTACTTC
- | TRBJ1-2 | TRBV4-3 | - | CASSQNTGYGYTF | TGCGCCAGCAGCCAAAACACAGGATATGGCTACACCTTC
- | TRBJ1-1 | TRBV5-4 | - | CASSLGGQRVNTEAFF | TGTGCCAGCAGCCTGGGAGGACAGAGAGTCAACACTGAAGCTTTCTTT
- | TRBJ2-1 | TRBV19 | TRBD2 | CASSIWEGLPYNEQFF | TGTGCCAGTAGTATTTGGGAGGGGCTCCCCTACAATGAGCAGTTCTTC
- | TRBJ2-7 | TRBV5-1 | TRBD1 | CASSLVGQGPHEQYF | TGCGCCAGCAGCTTGGTGGGACAGGGGCCCCACGAGCAGTACTTC
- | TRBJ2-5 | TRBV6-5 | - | CASSYSDFPRGETQYF | TGTGCCAGCAGTTACTCGGACTTTCCGAGGGGGGAGACCCAGTACTTC
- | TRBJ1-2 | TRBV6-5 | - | CASRRRGGAGYGYTF | TGTGCCAGCAGACGGAGAGGAGGGGCAGGCTATGGCTACACCTTC
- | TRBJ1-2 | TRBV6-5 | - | CASRRSLPLGYTF | TGTGCCAGCAGAAGAAGCCTCCCCCTTGGCTACACCTTC
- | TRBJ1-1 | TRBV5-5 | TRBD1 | CASSTIQGLDTEAFF | TGTGCCAGCAGCACAATACAGGGGCTCGACACTGAAGCTTTCTTT
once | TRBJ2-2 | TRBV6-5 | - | CASSYGALGPGELFF | TGTGCCAGCAGTTACGGGGCTCTGGGGCCCGGGGAGCTGTTTTTT
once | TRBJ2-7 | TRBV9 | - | CASSVGHQARQYF | TGTGCCAGCAGCGTTGGACATCAGGCACGGCAGTACTTC
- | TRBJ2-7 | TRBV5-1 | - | CASSLGVLGGRGEQYF | TGCGCCAGCAGCCTCGGAGTTTTAGGAGGGCGAGGGGAGCAGTACTTC
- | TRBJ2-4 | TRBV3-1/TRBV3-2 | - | CASSQSVAGPQYF | TGTGCCAGCAGCCAAAGCGTTGCAGGGCCTCAGTACTTC
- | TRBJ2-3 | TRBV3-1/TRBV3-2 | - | CASSPRGGVSTDTQYF | TGTGCCAGCAGCCCGAGGGGCGGGGTGAGCACAGATACGCAGTATTTT
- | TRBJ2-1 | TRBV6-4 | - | CASSAEGTVQFF | TGTGCCAGCAGTGCCGAAGGGACTGTTCAGTTCTTC
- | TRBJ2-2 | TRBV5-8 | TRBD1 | CASSGQVSNTGELFF | TGTGCCAGCAGCGGACAGGTTTCGAACACCGGGGAGCTGTTTTTT
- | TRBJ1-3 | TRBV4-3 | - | CASSQVARAGNTIYF | TGCGCCAGCAGCCAAGTGGCCAGGGCAGGAAACACCATATATTTT
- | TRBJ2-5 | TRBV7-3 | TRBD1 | CASSLDGTGTETQYF | TGTGCCAGCAGCTTAGATGGGACAGGGACGGAGACCCAGTACTTC
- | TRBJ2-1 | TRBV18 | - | CASSLDRSNEQFF | TGTGCCAGCTCCCTCGACAGGTCCAATGAGCAGTTCTTC
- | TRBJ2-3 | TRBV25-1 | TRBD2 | CASSERSGGATDTQYF | TGTGCCAGCAGTGAACGGAGCGGGGGGGCCACAGATACGCAGTATTTT
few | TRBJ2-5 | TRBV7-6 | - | CASSLAQETQYF | TGTGCCAGCAGCCTGGCCCAAGAGACCCAGTACTTC
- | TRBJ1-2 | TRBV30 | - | CAWSVERRGYGYTF | TGTGCCTGGAGTGTAGAGAGGCGTGGGTATGGCTACACCTTC